The rows below give T cell receptor beta chains drawn from one sample of a study of blood T cell repertoires in COVID-19. The protocol was immunoSEQ multiplex PCR, while the TCRdb copy is restricted to in-frame clones and leaves out a portion. The sample shows a few hundred thousand clones, roughly 86% of them seen only once. Input material: peripheral blood. The receptors were sampled from a man aged 35-49 years who had recovered from COVID-19. Each CDR3 is given with its conserved first and last residue. The order of the fields is J gene, V gene, clone size, D gene, CDR3 protein, CDR3 DNA. D genes are given only for firm matches. The size entry is marked missing in some rows and otherwise reads once, few, many or a size class.

TRBJ1-2,TRBV6-5,-,-,CASSYSSDTYYGYTF,TGTGCCAGCAGTTACTCCTCGGACACCTACTATGGCTACACCTTC
TRBJ2-3,TRBV5-1,-,-,CASSSWGSSIADTQYF,TGCGCCAGCAGCTCATGGGGCAGTTCCATCGCAGATACGCAGTATTTT
TRBJ2-2,TRBV9,-,-,CASSTLSRQNTGELFF,TGTGCCAGCAGCACCTTGAGCAGACAGAACACCGGGGAGCTGTTTTTT
TRBJ2-4,TRBV5-1,-,-,CASRPRGGEAKNIQYF,TGCGCCAGCCGGCCGAGGGGGGGAGAAGCCAAAAACATTCAGTACTTC
TRBJ2-2,TRBV28,-,TRBD1,CASRSQGAYGGELFF,TGTGCCAGCAGGAGCCAGGGGGCTTATGGCGGGGAGCTGTTTTTT
TRBJ2-3,TRBV19,once,TRBD2,CASSIFVRLAVTDTQYF,TGTGCCAGTAGTATTTTCGTGAGACTAGCGGTCACAGATACGCAGTATTTT
TRBJ2-5,TRBV4-1,few,-,CASSQVQGGTQYF,TGCGCCAGCAGCCAAGTTCAGGGGGGGACCCAGTACTTC
TRBJ2-3,TRBV6-2/TRBV6-3,few,TRBD2,CASSYGTSADTQYF,TGTGCCAGCAGTTACGGGACTAGCGCAGATACGCAGTATTTT
TRBJ2-7,TRBV7-2,once,-,CASSLVGRGSYEQYF,TGTGCCAGCAGCTTAGTGGGCCGGGGCTCCTACGAGCAGTACTTC
TRBJ2-3,TRBV19,-,TRBD2,CASSRKGLAGTDTQYF,TGTGCGAGTAGCCGCAAGGGACTAGCGGGCACAGATACGCAGTATTTT
TRBJ1-6,TRBV6-2/TRBV6-3,-,TRBD1,CASSYETGTESHF,TGTGCCAGCAGTTACGAGACCGGGACAGAAAGCCACTTT
TRBJ2-7,TRBV4-2,-,-,CASSPGRGYEQYF,TGTGCCAGCAGCCCTGGAAGGGGCTACGAGCAGTACTTC
TRBJ2-7,TRBV11-2,-,-,CASSLVGVYEQYF,TGTGCCAGCAGCTTAGTGGGAGTTTACGAGCAGTACTTC
TRBJ2-5,TRBV2,-,TRBD2,CASRRRGGGQETQYF,TGTGCCAGCAGGCGCCGCGGGGGGGGCCAAGAGACCCAGTACTTC
TRBJ1-6,TRBV7-2,-,-,CASSPRGSSSYNSPLHF,TGTGCCAGCAGCCCAAGGGGGAGCAGCTCCTATAATTCACCCCTCCACTTT
TRBJ2-1,TRBV6-2/TRBV6-3,-,-,CASSPLLRLDSNEQFF,TGTGCCAGCAGTCCCCTCCTGCGACTAGATTCCAATGAGCAGTTCTTC
TRBJ2-7,TRBV29-1,-,TRBD1,CSVETGTAYEQYF,TGCAGCGTTGAAACCGGGACAGCCTACGAGCAGTACTTC